This T cell receptor beta chain is from a study of T cell changes during pregnancy in multiple sclerosis (dated by TCRdb to the late 2010s). For the study in its entirety: The study examined how the T cell repertoire changed over the course of pregnancy in women with multiple sclerosis.

The method was the immunoSEQ multiplex PCR assay. This immuneACCESS table, as held by TCRdb, lists in-frame sequences with V and J called but not all clones. Of the missing ones, under half trace to an unresolved V gene in checked studies; the others have no known cause. Counted in this sample were around 69,000 clones; over 85% of them appeared once. The ten most abundant clones make up over 1% of the sample. As to this clone: Its antigen target is currently unknown. The record has no base qualities; no much larger clone is one base away.

The CDR3, from cysteine to phenylalanine, totals 16 residues. CDR3 DNA only is kept here, 48 bases in frame from base 1. Trimming takes 6 bases from V and 0 bases from J, and the germline ends sit 16 bases apart. Sequences MNHNY (CDR1) and SVGAGI (CDR2) are obtained from the germline V gene (reference sequence). The rearranged segments are TRBV6-6 and TRBJ2-3; the D gene is perhaps TRBD1, from 5 matching bases. The specimen was peripheral blood, collected in the third trimester of pregnancy. The clonotype comes from a female donor with multiple sclerosis, enrolled in a pregnancy study. The DNA sequence is as follows: TGTGCCAGCAGACCTTGGGGCAGCCCCAGCACAGATACGCAGTATTTT. It translates as CASRPWGSPSTDTQYF.